This T cell receptor (beta chain) was recorded in a study of T cell responses to AZD1222 COVID-19 vaccine. The wider study: Some second doses came at about 4 weeks and others at about 12 weeks; these were pooled.

As concerns this clone: Its specificity is unknown.

The protocol was immunoSEQ multiplex PCR, while the TCRdb copy is restricted to in-frame clones and leaves out a portion. The table includes roughly 130,000 clones, about 85% detected once. Study outcomes and limitations: Donor demographics were predominantly white British with a female majority; clonal diversity may be underestimated. Spike-specific TCRs gained breadth and depth after people received two AZD1222 doses. Repertoires were sampled only after the peak T cell response.

Germline CDR1 is SQVTM and CDR2 is ANQGSEA. V was pared by 4 bases and J by 5 bases, with 9 bases between. This CDR3 is built from 12 residues. The sample here was peripheral blood, taken on day 0 of AZD1222 vaccination. The gene calls are TRBV29-1 and TRBJ2-1, with D possibly matching TRBD1 (6 bases). The sequence was collected from an adult in good health. CDR3 in amino acids: CSVGDMNNEQFF. CDR3 DNA: TGCAGCGTTGGGGACATGAACAATGAGCAGTTCTTC.